Sequencing of this T cell receptor (beta chain) was carried out in a study of technical replicates of blood from a handful of donors. The repertoire was sequenced with immunoSEQ multiplex PCR; TCRdb's copy has only in-frame clones and lacks some. The sample records some 11,000 clones, about 94% being singletons. This clone has a handful of counts. Specimen: PBMCs. This clonotype was obtained from a human donor in good health.

The CDR3 DNA follows: TGTGCCAGCAGCTTGATGACAGTGGACACTGAAGCTTTCTTT. This sequence encodes CASSLMTVDTEAFF. The chain has TRBV5-5 and TRBJ1-1, with D maybe TRBD1 (5 bases). Germline V gene lookup returns CDR1 SGHKS and CDR2 YYEKEE (reference sequence). Trimming removed 1 base at V and 3 bases at J, with 10 bases between. The length of the CDR3 is 14 residues.